Below, 8 T cell receptor beta chains from the same sample are listed, as sequenced in a study of blood T cell repertoires in COVID-19. The assay was immunoSEQ multiplex PCR, and TCRdb's table has in-frame clones only and misses some. The sample yields over 80,000 clones, roughly 90% seen once. Sequences were obtained from peripheral blood. These receptors came from an elderly man with active or convalescent COVID-19.

Comment on this clone: It is unclear where the CDR3 begins or ends on the DNA, so no DNA is shown, and the CDR3 is as TCRdb lists it. The chain combines TRBV21-1 with TRBJ1-3; the table's TRBD1 call for D was not verified on the DNA. TRBV21-1 is an annotated pseudogene. The CDR3 length equals 18 residues, ends included. This CDR3 is CASSKKVGSGASGNTIYF.

The CDR3 is CASSQTYQETQYF. DNA for the CDR3: TGCGCCAGCAGCCAGACATACCAAGAGACCCAGTACTTC. This chain links TRBV4-3 with TRBJ2-5; D is uncertain. The CDR3 is made up of 13 amino acids. Germline values: CDR1 LGHNA, CDR2 YSLEER. V lost 3 bases, J lost 0 bases, and 5 bases lay in between.

The gene calls are TRBV14 and TRBJ1-4; the D gene is possibly TRBD1 (5 bases). Deletions cut 4 bases from V and 5 bases from J, with 17 bases between. Germline V gene sequence: CDR1 SGHDN, CDR2 FVKESK. The CDR3 length is 16 residues. CDR3 DNA: TGTGCCAGCAGCCCGAGCGGAGGGGCCCCAAATGAAAAACTGTTTTTT. Translating gives CASSPSGGAPNEKLFF. Looking up the rest from reference TRBV14 and TRBJ1-4 gives the full variable domain: EAGVTQFPSHSVIEKGQTVTLRCDPISGHDNLYWYRRVMGKEIKFLLHFVKESKQDESGMPNNRFLAERTGGTYSTLKVQPAELEDSGVYFCASSPSGGAPNEKLFFGSGTQLSVL.

This clone was counted only a few times. This chain connects TRBV10-3 to TRBJ1-1, with 7 bases fitting TRBD1. This CDR3 has 14 residues. The V and J ends lost 8 bases and 0 bases, in that order; junction bases with no gene match: 6. Germline values: CDR1 ENHRY, CDR2 SYGVKD. The CDR3 spells CAIAKDRLNTEAFF. CDR3 coding DNA: TGTGCCATCGCAAAGGACAGGTTGAACACTGAAGCTTTCTTT.

The J gene is TRBJ2-7, the V gene TRBV3-1 (or the pseudogene TRBV3-2), with TRBD1 matching over 7 bases. With 5 bases clipped from V and 4 bases from J, the junction kept 11 bases outside the gene matches. This CDR3 has 15 residues. CDR1 and CDR2 from the germline V gene are LGHDT and YNNKEL (reference sequence). The CDR3 spells CASSSGRDSLYEQYF. The DNA of the CDR3 is TGTGCCAGCAGCTCCGGCCGGGACAGTCTTTACGAGCAGTACTTC.

This rearrangement joins TRBV3-1 (or the pseudogene TRBV3-2) to TRBJ1-3; D gene uncertain. CDR1 and CDR2 (germline): LGHDT, YNNKEL (reference sequence). V shed 3 bases and J shed 0 bases, with 9 bases lying between them. The CDR3 has 15 amino acids. The CDR3 bases are TGTGCCAGCAGCCACCAGAGGATCTCTGGAAACACCATATATTTT. It codes for CASSHQRISGNTIYF.

CDR3 sequence (DNA): TGTGCCAGCTCACCCAACGGACAGCTTCCCACTGTCTCTGGAAACACCATATATTTT. This gives the protein CASSPNGQLPTVSGNTIYF. This chain joins TRBV18 and TRBJ1-3; TRBD1 is a possible D gene (6 bases). CDR1 is KGHSH and CDR2 is LQKENI in the germline V gene. This CDR3 contains 19 residues. Trimming took 3 bases from V and 0 from J, leaving 21 bases between them.

The CDR3 DNA reads as TGTGCCAGTAGACCCCGGACTTTCGACACTGAAGCTTTCTTT. Translating gives CASRPRTFDTEAFF. The rearrangement links TRBV19 to TRBJ1-1; D is unresolved. Germline V CDR1 and CDR2: LNHDA, SQIVND (reference sequence). The CDR3 totals 14 residues. V lost 6 bases and J lost 3, with 14 bases in between.